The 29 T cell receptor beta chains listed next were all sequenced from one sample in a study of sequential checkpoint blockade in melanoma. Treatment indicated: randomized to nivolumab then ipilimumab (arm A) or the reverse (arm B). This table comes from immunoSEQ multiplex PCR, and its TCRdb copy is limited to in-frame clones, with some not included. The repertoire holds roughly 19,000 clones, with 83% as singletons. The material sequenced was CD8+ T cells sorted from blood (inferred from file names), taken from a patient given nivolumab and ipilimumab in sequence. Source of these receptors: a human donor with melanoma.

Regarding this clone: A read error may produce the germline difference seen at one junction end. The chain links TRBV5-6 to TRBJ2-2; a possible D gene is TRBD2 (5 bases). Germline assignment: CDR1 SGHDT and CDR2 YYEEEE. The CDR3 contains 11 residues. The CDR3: CASSFSGEPFF. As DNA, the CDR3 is TGTGCCAGCAGCTTTTCCGGGGAGCCGTTTTTT.

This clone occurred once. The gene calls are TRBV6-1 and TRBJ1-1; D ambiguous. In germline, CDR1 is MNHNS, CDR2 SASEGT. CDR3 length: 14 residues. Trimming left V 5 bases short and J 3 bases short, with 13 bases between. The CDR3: CASSFPGHYTEAFF. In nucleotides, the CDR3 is TGTGCCAGCAGTTTTCCGGGTCACTACACTGAAGCTTTCTTT.

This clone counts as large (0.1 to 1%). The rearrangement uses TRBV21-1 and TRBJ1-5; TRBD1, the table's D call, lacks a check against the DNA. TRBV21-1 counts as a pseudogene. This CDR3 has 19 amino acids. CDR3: CASSKGGGQGASGNQPQHF. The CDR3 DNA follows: TGTGCCAGCAGCAAAGGGGGGGGACAGGGGGCCTCGGGCAATCAGCCCCAGCATTTT.

CDR3 DNA sequence: TGTGCCAGCAGCTTAACAGGGATGAGCACTGAAGCTTTCTTT. This gives the protein CASSLTGMSTEAFF. The gene calls are TRBV7-6 and TRBJ1-1; tentative D call: TRBD1 (6 bases). The CDR3 contains 14 residues. Trimming pared 2 bases from V and 4 bases from J, leaving 11 bases between. The V gene's germline CDR1 is SGHVS and CDR2 FNYEAQ.

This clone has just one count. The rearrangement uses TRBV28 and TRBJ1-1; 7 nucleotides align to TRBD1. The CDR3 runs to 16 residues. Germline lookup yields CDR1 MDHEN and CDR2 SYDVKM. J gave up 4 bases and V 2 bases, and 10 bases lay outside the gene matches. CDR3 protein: CASSLRGRGLGTEAFF. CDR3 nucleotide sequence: TGTGCCAGCAGTTTAAGGGGGCGCGGGTTGGGCACTGAAGCTTTCTTT.

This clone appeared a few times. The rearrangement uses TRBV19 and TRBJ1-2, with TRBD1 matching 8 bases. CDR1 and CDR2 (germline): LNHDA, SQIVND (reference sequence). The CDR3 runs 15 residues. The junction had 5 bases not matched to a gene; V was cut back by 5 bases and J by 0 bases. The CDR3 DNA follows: TGTGCCAGTAGTTCGGGGACAGGCACTAACTATGGCTACACCTTC. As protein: CASSSGTGTNYGYTF.

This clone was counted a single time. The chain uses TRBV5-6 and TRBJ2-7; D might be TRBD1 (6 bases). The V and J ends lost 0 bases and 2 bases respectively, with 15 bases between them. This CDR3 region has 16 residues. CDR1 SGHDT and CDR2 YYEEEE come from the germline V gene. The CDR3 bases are TGTGCCAGCAGCTTGGAGGGGGTACGGCGAACCTACGAGCAGTACTTC. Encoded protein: CASSLEGVRRTYEQYF.

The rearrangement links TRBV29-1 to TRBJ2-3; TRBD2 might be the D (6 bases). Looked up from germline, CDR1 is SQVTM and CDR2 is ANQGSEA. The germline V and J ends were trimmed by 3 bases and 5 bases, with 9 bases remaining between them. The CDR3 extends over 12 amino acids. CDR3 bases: TGCAGCGTTGATGGTAGCGGAGATACGCAGTATTTT. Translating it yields CSVDGSGDTQYF.

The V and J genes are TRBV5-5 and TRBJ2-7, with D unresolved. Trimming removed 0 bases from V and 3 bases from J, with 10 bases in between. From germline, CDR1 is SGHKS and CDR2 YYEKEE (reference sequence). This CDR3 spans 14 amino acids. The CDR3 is CASSLAQRNYEQYF. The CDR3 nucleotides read TGTGCCAGCAGCTTGGCCCAGCGCAACTACGAGCAGTACTTC.

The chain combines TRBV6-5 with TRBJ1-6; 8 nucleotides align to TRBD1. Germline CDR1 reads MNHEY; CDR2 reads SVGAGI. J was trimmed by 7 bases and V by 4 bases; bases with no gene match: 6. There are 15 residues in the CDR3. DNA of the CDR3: TGTGCCAGCAGTTTAGGTCAGGGGGCCAATTCACCCCTCCACTTT. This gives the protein CASSLGQGANSPLHF.

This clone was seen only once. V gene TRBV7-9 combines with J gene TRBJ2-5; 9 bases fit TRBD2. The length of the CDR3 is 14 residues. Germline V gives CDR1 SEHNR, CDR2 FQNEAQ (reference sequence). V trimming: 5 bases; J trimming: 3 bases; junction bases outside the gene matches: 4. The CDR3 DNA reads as TGTGCCAGCAGCCCTTTAGCGGGGGAAGAGACCCAGTACTTC. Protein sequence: CASSPLAGEETQYF.

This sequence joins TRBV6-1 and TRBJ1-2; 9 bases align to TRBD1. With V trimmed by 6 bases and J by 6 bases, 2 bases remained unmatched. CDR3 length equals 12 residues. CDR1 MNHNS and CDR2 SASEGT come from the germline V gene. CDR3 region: CASRRTGDGYTF. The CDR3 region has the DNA TGTGCCAGCAGACGGACAGGGGATGGCTACACCTTC.

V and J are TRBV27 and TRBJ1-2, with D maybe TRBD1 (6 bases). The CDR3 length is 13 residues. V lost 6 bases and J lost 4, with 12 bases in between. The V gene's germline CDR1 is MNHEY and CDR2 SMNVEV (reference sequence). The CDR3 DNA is TGTGCCAGCAGCTCCCGACAGGTCTATGGCTACACCTTC. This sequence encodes CASSSRQVYGYTF.

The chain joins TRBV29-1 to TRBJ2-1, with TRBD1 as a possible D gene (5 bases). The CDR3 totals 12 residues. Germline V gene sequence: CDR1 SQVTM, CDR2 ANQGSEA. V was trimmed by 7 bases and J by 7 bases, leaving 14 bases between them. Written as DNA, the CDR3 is TGCAGCGAAGGGGTGGGGAAGAATGAGCAGTTCTTC. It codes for CSEGVGKNEQFF.

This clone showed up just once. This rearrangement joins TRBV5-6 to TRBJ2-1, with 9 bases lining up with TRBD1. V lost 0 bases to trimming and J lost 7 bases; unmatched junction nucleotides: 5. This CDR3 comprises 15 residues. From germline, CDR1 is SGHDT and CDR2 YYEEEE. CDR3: CASSLVDRGANEQFF. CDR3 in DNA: TGTGCCAGCAGCTTGGTAGACAGGGGGGCGAATGAGCAGTTCTTC.

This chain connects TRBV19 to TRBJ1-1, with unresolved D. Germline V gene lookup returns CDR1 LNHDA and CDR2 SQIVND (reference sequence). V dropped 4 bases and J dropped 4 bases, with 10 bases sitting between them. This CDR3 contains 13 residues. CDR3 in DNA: TGTGCCAGTAGTAGTGGGCCAGTCACTGAAGCTTTCTTT. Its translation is CASSSGPVTEAFF.

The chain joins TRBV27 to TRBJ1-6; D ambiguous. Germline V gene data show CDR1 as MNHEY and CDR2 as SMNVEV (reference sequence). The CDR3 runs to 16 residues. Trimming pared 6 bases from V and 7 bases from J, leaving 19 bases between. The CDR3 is CASSPHLVDGNSPLHF. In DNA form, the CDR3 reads TGTGCCAGCAGCCCTCACCTCGTCGATGGCAATTCACCCCTCCACTTT.

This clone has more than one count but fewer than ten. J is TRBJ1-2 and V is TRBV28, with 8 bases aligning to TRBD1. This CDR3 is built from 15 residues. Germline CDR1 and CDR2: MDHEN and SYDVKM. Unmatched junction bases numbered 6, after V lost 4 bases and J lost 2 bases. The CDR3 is CASSSYRGLNYGYTF. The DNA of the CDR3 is TGTGCCAGCAGTTCGTACAGGGGGTTAAACTATGGCTACACCTTC.

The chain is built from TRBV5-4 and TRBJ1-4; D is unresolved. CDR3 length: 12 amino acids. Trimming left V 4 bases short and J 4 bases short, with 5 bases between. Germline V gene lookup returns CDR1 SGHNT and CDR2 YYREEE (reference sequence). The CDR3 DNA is TGTGCCAGCAGCGTCGGTAATGAAAAACTGTTTTTT. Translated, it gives CASSVGNEKLFF.

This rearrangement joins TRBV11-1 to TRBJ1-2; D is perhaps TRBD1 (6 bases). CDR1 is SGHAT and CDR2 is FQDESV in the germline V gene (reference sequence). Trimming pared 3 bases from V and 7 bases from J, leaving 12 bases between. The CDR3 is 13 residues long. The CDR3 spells CASSFTGRSGYTF. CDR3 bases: TGTGCCAGCAGCTTTACAGGGCGAAGTGGCTACACCTTC.

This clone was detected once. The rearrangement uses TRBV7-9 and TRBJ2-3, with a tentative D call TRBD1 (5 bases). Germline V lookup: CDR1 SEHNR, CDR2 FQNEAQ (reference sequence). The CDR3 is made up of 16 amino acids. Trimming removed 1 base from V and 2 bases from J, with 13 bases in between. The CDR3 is CASSLGTRPTTDTQYF. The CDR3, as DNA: TGTGCCAGCAGCTTAGGGACACGACCTACCACAGATACGCAGTATTTT.

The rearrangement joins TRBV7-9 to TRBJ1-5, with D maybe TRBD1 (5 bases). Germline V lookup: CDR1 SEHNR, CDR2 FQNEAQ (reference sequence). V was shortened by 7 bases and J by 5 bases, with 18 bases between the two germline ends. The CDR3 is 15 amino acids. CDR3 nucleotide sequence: TGTGCCAGCACTCCTGCCGGGACTGAAGATCAGCCCCAGCATTTT. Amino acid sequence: CASTPAGTEDQPQHF.

The CDR3 is CASSGGWEAYNEQFF. The CDR3 bases are TGTGCCAGCAGTGGCGGCTGGGAGGCGTACAATGAGCAGTTCTTC. V is TRBV28 and J is TRBJ2-1, with a tentative D call TRBD2 (6 bases). The CDR3 has 15 residues. Germline V CDR1 and CDR2: MDHEN, SYDVKM. V was cut by 5 bases and J by 4 bases, with 15 bases left in between. Drawing the rest from reference TRBV28 and TRBJ2-1, the complete variable domain is DVKVTQSSRYLVKRTGEKVFLECVQDMDHENMFWYRQDPGLGLRLIYFSYDVKMKEKGDIPEGYSVSREKKERFSLILESASTNQTSMYLCASSGGWEAYNEQFFGPGTRLTVL.

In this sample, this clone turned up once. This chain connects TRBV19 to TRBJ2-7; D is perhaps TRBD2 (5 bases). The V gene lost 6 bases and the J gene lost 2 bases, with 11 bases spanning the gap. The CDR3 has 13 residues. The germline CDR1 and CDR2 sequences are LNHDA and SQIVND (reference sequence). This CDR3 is CASSVGEPYEQYF. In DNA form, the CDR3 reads TGTGCCAGTAGCGTCGGGGAGCCCTACGAGCAGTACTTC.

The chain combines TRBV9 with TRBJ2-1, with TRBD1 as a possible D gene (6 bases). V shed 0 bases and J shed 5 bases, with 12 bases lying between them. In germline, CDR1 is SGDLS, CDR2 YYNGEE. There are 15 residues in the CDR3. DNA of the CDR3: TGTGCCAGCAGCGTAGGAAGGGGGTTCGACAATGAGCAGTTCTTC. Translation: CASSVGRGFDNEQFF.

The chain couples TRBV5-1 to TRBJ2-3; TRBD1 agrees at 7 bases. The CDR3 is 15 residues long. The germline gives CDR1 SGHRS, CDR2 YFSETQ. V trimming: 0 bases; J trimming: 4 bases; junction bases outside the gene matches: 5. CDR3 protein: CASSLEGGAPDTQYF. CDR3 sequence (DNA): TGCGCCAGCAGCTTGGAAGGGGGCGCCCCAGATACGCAGTATTTT.

The CDR3 sequence is CATSRVLGTGGTDTQYF. DNA for the CDR3: TGTGCCACCAGCAGAGTTTTGGGGACAGGGGGAACAGATACGCAGTATTTT. The rearrangement joins TRBV15 to TRBJ2-3; 11 bases agree with TRBD1. The CDR3 covers 17 residues. From germline, CDR1 is LNHNV and CDR2 YYDKDF (reference sequence). V lost 1 base, J lost 3 bases, and 6 bases stayed unmatched. Based on the CDR3 plus reference TRBV15 and TRBJ2-3, the full variable domain is DAMVIQNPRYQVTQFGKPVTLSCSQTLNHNVMYWYQQKSSQAPKLLFHYYDKDFNNEADTPDNFQSRRPNTSFCFLDIRSPGLGDTAMYLCATSRVLGTGGTDTQYFGPGTRLTVL.

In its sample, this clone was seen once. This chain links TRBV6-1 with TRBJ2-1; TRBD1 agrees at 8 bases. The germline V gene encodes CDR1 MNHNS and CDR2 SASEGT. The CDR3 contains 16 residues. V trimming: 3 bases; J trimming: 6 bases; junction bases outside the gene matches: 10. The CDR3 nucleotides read TGTGCCAGCAGTGAGAGACAGGGGCGTTTTGTCAATGAGCAGTTCTTC. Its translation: CASSERQGRFVNEQFF.

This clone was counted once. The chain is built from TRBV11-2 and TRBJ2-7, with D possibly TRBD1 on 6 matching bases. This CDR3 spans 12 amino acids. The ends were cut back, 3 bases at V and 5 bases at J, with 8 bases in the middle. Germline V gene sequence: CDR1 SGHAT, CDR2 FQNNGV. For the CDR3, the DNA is TGTGCCAGCAGCTTGAACAGGGACGAGCAGTACTTC. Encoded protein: CASSLNRDEQYF.